A selection of T cell receptor beta chains follows, all from one sample in a study of T-cell memory formation after mild COVID-19. In TCRdb, the 5' RACE reads were re-called with MiXCR into one record per CDR3 protein. The sample records some 150,000 distinct CDR3 sequences, around 15% being singletons. Material for sequencing was PBMCs or a T cell subset sorted from them (not recorded which). The receptors derive from an adult woman who had mild COVID-19 (a few samples of this study predate the infection). Cell type and time point are not known. Each CDR3 is given with its conserved first and last residue. D genes are given only for firm matches. Size is omitted from some rows. Given values are once, few, many or a class for expanded clones.

>TRBV4-3|-|TRBJ1-1|-
CASSQESGRTEAFF
TGCGCCAGCAGCCAAGAATCAGGGAGGACTGAAGCTTTCTTT
>TRBV7-9|-|TRBJ2-7|TRBD2
CASSPVAGGAYEQYF
TGTGCCAGCAGCCCGGTAGCGGGCGGCGCCTACGAGCAGTACTTC
>TRBV19|-|TRBJ1-1|-
CASSIEVGMNTEAFF
TGTGCCAGTAGTATTGAGGTGGGGATGAACACTGAAGCTTTCTTT
>TRBV7-9|few|TRBJ2-4|TRBD1
CASSLLDRGDDIQYF
TGTGCCAGCAGCCTACTGGACAGGGGAGATGACATTCAGTACTTC
>TRBV7-9|few|TRBJ1-4|-
CASSGSRGREKLFF
TGTGCCAGCAGTGGGTCAAGAGGGAGAGAAAAACTGTTTTTT
>TRBV12-3/TRBV12-4|few|TRBJ2-7|TRBD1
CASSPDRAAYEQYF
TGTGCCAGCAGTCCGGACAGGGCGGCCTACGAGCAGTACTTC
>TRBV5-6|few|TRBJ2-7|-
CASSLERVRRAYEQYF
TGTGCCAGCAGCCTGGAGAGGGTGAGAAGAGCCTACGAGCAGTACTTC
>TRBV14|-|TRBJ2-1|TRBD1
CASRGKGAPDEQFF
TGTGCCAGCAGGGGGAAGGGGGCGCCGGATGAGCAGTTCTTC
>TRBV12-3/TRBV12-4|many|TRBJ2-1|-
CASMEGLRNEQFF
TGTGCCAGCATGGAGGGCCTAAGAAATGAGCAGTTCTTC
>TRBV12-3/TRBV12-4|-|TRBJ1-2|TRBD1
CASSDRVSNYGYTF
TGTGCCAGCAGTGACAGGGTCTCTAACTATGGCTACACCTTC
>TRBV5-1|few|TRBJ1-1|TRBD1
CASSLLPETGMNTEAFF
TGCGCCAGCAGCCTGCTGCCGGAGACAGGGATGAACACTGAAGCTTTCTTT
>TRBV29-1|many|TRBJ2-7|-
CSVTLYEQYF
TGCAGCGTTACCCTCTACGAGCAGTACTTC
>TRBV15|-|TRBJ1-1|-
CATSPEGGHTEAFF
TGTGCCACCAGCCCCGAAGGCGGGCACACTGAAGCTTTCTTT
>TRBV12-3/TRBV12-4|-|TRBJ1-2|-
CASTGAGAPYGYTF
TGTGCCAGCACCGGGGCAGGGGCGCCCTATGGCTACACCTTC
>TRBV20-1|few|TRBJ1-5|TRBD1
CSAALVQGSLGNQPQHF
TGCAGTGCCGCCTTGGTACAGGGGTCTCTCGGCAATCAGCCCCAGCATTTT
>TRBV27|few|TRBJ1-1|-
CASSPSRGSGTEAFF
TGTGCCAGCAGTCCGTCACGGGGGTCAGGCACTGAAGCTTTCTTT
>TRBV19|few|TRBJ2-7|-
CASSLDLLGSPYEQYF
TGTGCCAGTAGTCTGGACCTTCTAGGGAGTCCCTACGAGCAGTACTTC
>TRBV5-1|-|TRBJ2-1|TRBD1
CASSLEMTGQGDYNEQFF
TGCGCCAGCAGCTTGGAGATGACAGGCCAGGGGGACTACAATGAGCAGTTCTTC
>TRBV4-1|-|TRBJ2-3|TRBD2
CASSQDPGTSGVTDTQYF
TGCGCCAGCAGCCAAGATCCGGGGACTAGCGGGGTCACAGATACGCAGTATTTT
>TRBV12-3/TRBV12-4|-|TRBJ1-2|TRBD1
CASSHPGGNYGYTF
TGTGCCAGCAGTCACCCAGGGGGTAACTATGGCTACACCTTC
>TRBV5-1|-|TRBJ2-1|-
CASTLGERTDNEQFF
TGCGCCAGCACCCTAGGGGAGCGAACGGACAATGAGCAGTTCTTC
>TRBV9|-|TRBJ2-1|-
CASSLGTDGTNEQFF
TGTGCCAGCAGCCTTGGGACGGACGGTACCAATGAGCAGTTCTTC
>TRBV4-3|-|TRBJ2-7|TRBD2
CASSQDPGGSSYEQYF
TGCGCCAGCAGCCAAGATCCGGGGGGAAGCTCCTACGAGCAGTACTTC
>TRBV7-9|-|TRBJ1-2|-
CASSLPGLGYTF
TGTGCCAGCAGCTTACCCGGGCTCGGCTACACCTTC
>TRBV7-6|few|TRBJ2-5|-
CASSLGFGRQETQYF
TGTGCCAGCAGCTTAGGATTCGGCCGGCAAGAGACCCAGTACTTC
>TRBV6-6|few|TRBJ1-3|-
CAAVSIGRDTIYF
TGTGCCGCCGTTTCCATTGGCCGGGACACCATATATTTT
>TRBV6-5|many|TRBJ2-7|-
CASRDSYEQYF
TGTGCCAGCAGGGATTCCTACGAGCAGTACTTC
>TRBV7-9|many|TRBJ2-2|TRBD1
CASSSGTGDLGELFF
TGTGCCAGCAGCTCCGGGACAGGCGATCTCGGGGAGCTGTTTTTT
>TRBV15|-|TRBJ2-1|-
CATSSANNEQFF
TGTGCCACCTCTTCCGCGAACAATGAGCAGTTCTTC
>TRBV27|many|TRBJ2-1|TRBD2
CASSPGTSGTYNEQFF
TGTGCCAGCAGTCCCGGGACTAGCGGGACCTACAATGAGCAGTTCTTC
>TRBV7-2|-|TRBJ2-3|TRBD2
CASSLVRLAGASTDTQYF
TGTGCCAGCAGCTTAGTACGGCTAGCGGGAGCTAGCACAGATACGCAGTATTTT
>TRBV24-1|-|TRBJ2-7|-
CATSDRGGPYEQYF
TGTGCCACCAGTGATCGGGGTGGCCCCTACGAGCAGTACTTC
>TRBV5-1|-|TRBJ2-7|TRBD2
CASSLAGREAYEQYF
TGCGCCAGCAGCTTGGCAGGCCGGGAGGCTTACGAGCAGTACTTC
>TRBV7-8|many|TRBJ2-3|-
CASSRTGAGATDTQYF
TGTGCCAGCAGCAGGACTGGCGCAGGGGCCACAGATACGCAGTATTTT
>TRBV7-6|few|TRBJ2-2|TRBD1
CASSLRGSNTGELFF
TGTGCCAGCAGCCTCAGGGGGTCGAACACCGGGGAGCTGTTTTTT
>TRBV12-3/TRBV12-4|-|TRBJ2-3|TRBD1
CASSFRDRGDTDTQYF
TGTGCCAGCAGTTTCCGGGACAGGGGTGACACAGATACGCAGTATTTT
>TRBV5-1|-|TRBJ2-3|-
CASSLYRGHTQYF
TGCGCCAGCAGCTTGTATAGGGGCCATACGCAGTATTTT
>TRBV4-3|many|TRBJ1-1|TRBD1
CASSHTGENTEAFF
TGCGCCAGCAGCCACACAGGGGAGAACACTGAAGCTTTCTTT
>TRBV6-2/TRBV6-3|few|TRBJ1-5|-
CATQRYSNQPQHF
TGTGCCACGCAACGGTATAGCAATCAGCCCCAGCATTTT
>TRBV20-1|-|TRBJ2-2|-
CSARSLAVGSGELFF
TGCAGTGCTAGGTCGTTAGCGGTAGGATCCGGGGAGCTGTTTTTT
>TRBV2|-|TRBJ2-7|-
CASNPVGYNSYEQYF
TGTGCCAGCAACCCGGTTGGATATAACTCCTACGAGCAGTACTTC
>TRBV2|few|TRBJ1-4|-
CASSAGNEKLFF
TGTGCCAGCAGTGCAGGGAATGAAAAACTGTTTTTT
>TRBV19|-|TRBJ1-5|-
CASSIGGQWAYSNQPQHF
TGTGCCAGTAGTATAGGAGGACAGTGGGCATATAGCAATCAGCCCCAGCATTTT
>TRBV9|few|TRBJ1-2|-
CASSVVGGTNYGYTF
TGTGCCAGCAGCGTAGTAGGGGGGACTAACTATGGCTACACCTTC
>TRBV7-9|-|TRBJ2-7|TRBD1
CASSATGEVAYEQYF
TGTGCCAGCAGCGCTACAGGGGAAGTTGCCTACGAGCAGTACTTC
>TRBV20-1|-|TRBJ2-1|TRBD2
CSPDTSGRAGEQFF
TGCAGCCCCGATACTAGCGGGAGGGCCGGGGAGCAGTTCTTC
>TRBV7-8|few|TRBJ2-7|-
CASSLPRTREVSYEQYF
TGTGCCAGCAGCTTACCGCGAACCAGGGAGGTATCCTACGAGCAGTACTTC
>TRBV7-6|-|TRBJ1-2|-
CASSFGPQAGNGYTF
TGTGCCAGCAGCTTCGGCCCACAAGCGGGAAATGGCTACACCTTC
>TRBV7-9|few|TRBJ2-7|TRBD2
CASSLGGAPHTGTSGSYEQYF
TGTGCCAGCAGCTTAGGGGGTGCCCCTCACACAGGGACTAGCGGGAGCTACGAGCAGTACTTC
>TRBV6-1|few|TRBJ2-5|-
CASMIRVPGWTQYF
TGTGCCAGCATGATAAGGGTTCCGGGGTGGACCCAGTACTTC
>TRBV14|few|TRBJ1-1|-
CASSHKGGSDEAFF
TGTGCCAGCAGCCATAAGGGGGGTAGTGATGAAGCTTTCTTT
>TRBV9|few|TRBJ1-1|-
CASSVGGSTEAFF
TGTGCCAGCAGTGTCGGGGGGAGCACTGAAGCTTTCTTT
>TRBV29-1|few|TRBJ2-7|-
CSVDGGSYEQYF
TGCAGCGTTGACGGTGGGTCCTACGAGCAGTACTTC
>TRBV5-5|many|TRBJ2-1|-
CASGLGGEGYNEQFF
TGTGCCAGCGGTTTGGGTGGAGAAGGCTACAATGAGCAGTTCTTC
>TRBV5-1|-|TRBJ1-1|-
CASSLSRATEAFF
TGCGCCAGCAGCTTGAGCAGGGCAACGGAAGCTTTCTTT
>TRBV4-3|many|TRBJ2-7|-
CASSHDRGGPYEQYF
TGCGCCAGCAGCCACGACCGTGGGGGCCCCTACGAGCAGTACTTC
>TRBV29-1|-|TRBJ2-2|-
CSVGQGNTGELFF
TGCAGCGTGGGTCAGGGGAACACCGGGGAGCTGTTTTTT
>TRBV29-1|few|TRBJ2-7|-
CSVGLGEGTEQYF
TGCAGCGTTGGTCTGGGAGAAGGTACCGAGCAGTACTTC
>TRBV21-1|few|TRBJ2-7|-
CASSNLLDSSYEQYF
TGTGCCAGCAGCAACCTCCTTGACAGCTCCTACGAGCAGTACTTC
>TRBV20-1|few|TRBJ2-1|-
CSAPSTGVYNEQFF
TGCAGTGCTCCCTCCACGGGGGTTTACAATGAGCAGTTCTTC